The rows below give T cell receptor beta chains drawn from one sample of a study of tumor-infiltrating lymphocytes in primary liver carcinoma. TCRdb recomputed calls from the multiplex PCR reads with MiXCR, one row per CDR3 protein. The sample has more than 100,000 distinct CDR3 sequences, 55% to 75% seen once. The sample was liver tumor tissue from sampling region 1. The receptors originated from a woman between 55 and 75 years old with primary liver carcinoma and hepatitis B virus infection. Both conserved end residues are part of each CDR3. A D gene is named only where the DNA matches it firmly. The size field is filled for only some rows; it gives once, few, many or a size class.

j_call | cdr3_length | clone_size | v_call | d_call | cdr3_aa | cdr3_nt
TRBJ2-6 | 16 | NA | TRBV30 | NA | CAWSSRTVAGANVLAF | TGTGCCTGGAGTTCCCGGACAGTCGCTGGGGCCAACGTCCTGGCTTTC
TRBJ2-3 | 14 | NA | TRBV28 | NA | CASSSPGHSDTQYF | TGTGCCAGCAGTTCCCCGGGACATTCAGATACGCAGTATTTT
TRBJ2-1 | 14 | NA | TRBV29-1 | NA | CSASRSRGKYEQFF | TGCAGCGCTTCCCGATCACGGGGGAAATATGAGCAGTTCTTC
TRBJ1-5 | 15 | many | TRBV6-1 | NA | CASSYADNSNQPQHF | TGTGCCAGCAGTTATGCCGATAATAGCAATCAGCCCCAGCATTTT
TRBJ2-1 | 17 | NA | TRBV7-8 | TRBD2 | CASSSARTSGRAGEQFF | TGTGCCAGCAGCTCCGCCCGGACTAGCGGGAGGGCAGGGGAGCAGTTCTTC
TRBJ2-7 | 18 | medium-sized | TRBV11-3 | NA | CASSLERGGPGRTYEQYF | TGTGCCAGCAGCTTAGAAAGAGGGGGACCGGGACGGACTTACGAGCAGTACTTC
TRBJ2-3 | 15 | NA | TRBV9 | TRBD2 | CASSSSGRGSDKQYF | TGTGCCAGCAGCTCTAGCGGGAGAGGGTCAGATAAGCAGTATTTT
TRBJ2-1 | 14 | NA | TRBV7-8 | NA | CASSLREGENEQLF | TGTGCCAGCAGTTTAAGGGAAGGAGAAAATGAGCAGTTGTTC
TRBJ1-6 | 16 | many | TRBV5-5 | NA | CASSQRTENYNSPLHF | TGTGCCAGCAGCCAAAGGACAGAGAACTATAATTCACCCCTCCACTTT
TRBJ2-5 | 15 | NA | TRBV6-5 | TRBD2 | CASSYEGLAVSNQYF | TGTGCCAGCAGTTACGAAGGACTAGCGGTATCAAACCAGTACTTC
TRBJ2-5 | 15 | NA | TRBV11-2 | NA | CVSSLGLGSQETQYF | TGTGTCAGTAGCTTGGGGCTGGGATCACAAGAGACCCAGTACTTC
TRBJ2-1 | 14 | NA | TRBV11-2 | NA | CASSRRLGYGEQFF | TGTGCCAGCAGCCGGAGACTAGGGTATGGTGAGCAATTCTTC
TRBJ2-2 | 15 | many | TRBV10-1 | NA | CARGAGPLNTGELFF | TGCGCCCGGGGGGCAGGGCCCCTTAACACCGGGGAGCTGTTTTTT
TRBJ2-5 | 13 | many | TRBV11-2 | NA | CASSPTGATTQYF | TGTGCCAGCAGCCCCACGGGAGCCACCACCCAGTACTTC
TRBJ2-3 | 16 | NA | TRBV7-8 | TRBD2 | CASSSRLACHTDTQYF | TGTGCCAGCAGCTCAAGACTAGCGTGTCACACAGATACGCAGTATTTT
TRBJ2-2 | 14 | NA | TRBV5-4 | TRBD1 | CASSRGQDTGELFF | TGTGCCAGCAGCAGGGGACAGGACACCGGGGAGCTGTTTTTT
TRBJ2-1 | 15 | NA | TRBV11-3 | TRBD2 | CASNLGGCEGNEQFF | TGTGCCAGCAACCTGGGGGGGTGTGAGGGCAATGAGCAGTTCTTC
TRBJ1-4 | 16 | NA | TRBV6-5 | NA | CASSYGPPTTNEKLFF | TGTGCCAGCAGTTACGGGCCACCCACAACTAATGAAAAACTGTTTTTT
TRBJ2-3 | 13 | large | TRBV11-2 | NA | CASSLRRGNTQYF | TGTGCCAGCAGCCTGCGACGGGGGAATACGCAGTATTTT
TRBJ2-3 | 13 | NA | TRBV29-1 | NA | CSVVRIDTDTQYF | TGCAGCGTTGTGCGTATTGACACAGATACGCAGTATTTT
TRBJ2-1 | 15 | NA | TRBV12-3/TRBV12-4 | TRBD2 | CASSSSNSGSYEQFF | TGTGCCAGCAGTTCAAGTAATAGCGGGAGCTATGAGCAGTTCTTC
TRBJ2-1 | 18 | NA | TRBV12-3/TRBV12-4 | TRBD2 | CASSKTEGTSGSYNGQFF | TGTGCCAGCAGTAAAACTGAGGGGACTAGCGGATCCTACAATGGGCAGTTCTTC
TRBJ2-2 | 14 | many | TRBV7-9 | TRBD1 | CASSAGGGTGELFF | TGTGCCAGCAGCGCAGGGGGCGGCACCGGGGAGCTGTTTTTT
TRBJ1-1 | 13 | NA | TRBV5-5 | NA | CASSYSGQTEAFF | TGTGCCAGCAGCTATTCCGGACAGACTGAAGCTTTCTTT
TRBJ2-1 | 16 | NA | TRBV11-2 | NA | CASSRRRGGRVNEQFF | TGTGCCAGCAGTCGAAGAAGGGGGGGCAGGGTGAATGAGCAGTTCTTC
TRBJ1-1 | 16 | NA | TRBV6-5 | NA | CANTIRPGHPNTEAFF | TGTGCCAACACTATAAGACCGGGACACCCAAACACTGAAGCTTTCTTT
TRBJ2-3 | 14 | NA | TRBV11-2 | NA | CATSLDMEIDTQYF | TGTGCCACCAGCTTAGACATGGAGATCGATACTCAGTATTTT
TRBJ2-6 | 15 | NA | TRBV11-1 | NA | CASSPLGAGVNVLTF | TGTGCCAGCAGTCCCCTGGGGGCAGGGGTCAACGTCCTGACTTTC
TRBJ2-3 | 14 | NA | TRBV7-3 | TRBD2 | CVSQLAGSTDTQYF | TGTGTCAGCCAACTAGCGGGAAGCACAGATACGCAGTATTTT
TRBJ2-1 | 14 | NA | TRBV5-1 | TRBD2 | CASSWGLAGGEQLF | TGCGCCAGCAGCTGGGGACTAGCGGGAGGTGAGCAGCTCTTC
TRBJ2-2 | 11 | NA | TRBV7-9 | NA | CTSSFTGELFF | TGTACCAGCAGCTTCACCGGGGAGCTGTTTTTT
TRBJ2-5 | 13 | many | TRBV29-1 | NA | CSVERLLGETQYF | TGCAGCGTTGAGCGGCTATTAGGGGAGACCCAGTACTTC
TRBJ1-1 | 14 | NA | TRBV11-2 | NA | CASSPGMGAREAFF | TGTGCCAGCAGCCCTGGGATGGGGGCACGAGAAGCTTTCTTT
TRBJ2-3 | 13 | few | TRBV20-1 | TRBD1 | CSAIFTGADTQYF | TGCAGTGCTATCTTCACAGGGGCAGATACGCAGTATTTT
TRBJ2-3 | 16 | many | TRBV11-2 | TRBD2 | CASSPSFSGRADTQYF | TGTGCCAGCAGCCCCAGTTTCAGCGGGAGGGCCGATACGCAGTATTTT
TRBJ2-3 | 13 | NA | TRBV11-2 | NA | CASGLRPGNTQFF | TGTGCCAGCGGCCTGCGACCGGGGAATACGCAGTTTTTT
TRBJ2-3 | 16 | NA | TRBV3-1 | TRBD2 | CASSRTSRISTDTQYF | TGTGCCAGCAGCCGGACTAGCAGGATATCGACAGATACGCAGTATTTT
TRBJ1-5 | 15 | NA | TRBV28 | NA | CVSSFYDFTGQPQHF | TGTGTCAGCAGTTTTTATGACTTCACGGGTCAGCCCCAGCATTTT
TRBJ2-3 | 15 | NA | TRBV11-2 | TRBD2 | CTSGGGLAARDTQYF | TGTACCAGCGGCGGGGGACTAGCGGCCAGAGATACGCAGTATTTT
TRBJ2-3 | 14 | NA | TRBV4-1 | NA | CAISQEFFVGTQYF | TGCGCCATCAGCCAAGAATTTTTTGTAGGTACGCAGTATTTT
TRBJ2-7 | 16 | few | TRBV18 | TRBD2 | CASSPVGGRKAYEQYF | TGTGCCAGCTCACCAGTTGGCGGGAGAAAGGCCTACGAGCAGTACTTC
TRBJ2-1 | 16 | NA | TRBV6-6 | NA | CVSSYPSGLPYNEQFF | TGTGTCAGCAGTTACCCTTCGGGGCTTCCCTACAATGAGCAGTTCTTC
TRBJ2-7 | 15 | many | TRBV5-6 | TRBD2 | CASSLFWRESDEQYF | TGTGCCAGCAGCTTGTTCTGGCGGGAGAGTGACGAGCAGTACTTC
TRBJ1-1 | 14 | once | TRBV5-4 | NA | CASRGEVGITETFF | TGTGCCAGCAGGGGAGAGGTAGGGATCACTGAAACTTTCTTT
TRBJ2-1 | 14 | NA | TRBV9 | NA | CASSDGGGWDEQFF | TGTGCCAGCAGCGACGGGGGAGGCTGGGATGAGCAGTTCTTC
TRBJ1-6 | 14 | NA | TRBV7-8 | NA | CANSPLEGNSPLHF | TGTGCCAACAGTCCGCTTGAGGGCAATTCACCCCTCCACTTT